What follows are 26 T cell receptor beta chains derived from one specimen sequenced in a study of cytomegalovirus exposure and HLA in healthy donors. The study ran its PCR with 60 Vbeta and 13 Jbeta primers. Profiling relied on immunoSEQ multiplex PCR, and the TCRdb table lists in-frame clones only, not all of them. This table has approximately 92,000 clones, 77% appearing once. Sequencing was done on a sample of PBMCs. The origin of the receptors is a man in his fifties in good health and CMV-seropositive.

V gene TRBV5-4 combines with J gene TRBJ1-2, with D perhaps matching TRBD1 (5 bases). The CDR3 spans 16 residues. V was clipped by 4 bases and J by 3 bases, with 19 bases between them. The germline V gene has CDR1 SGHNT and CDR2 YYREEE (reference sequence). The CDR3 here is CASSQRGGNTYYGYTF. In nucleotides, the CDR3 is TGTGCCAGCAGCCAGCGCGGGGGGAATACATACTATGGCTACACCTTC. The full variable domain, rest sourced from reference TRBV5-4 and TRBJ1-2, is ETGVTQSPTHLIKTRGQQVTLRCSSQSGHNTVSWYQQALGQGPQFIFQYYREEENGRGNFPPRFSGLQFPNYSSELNVNALELDDSALYLCASSQRGGNTYYGYTFGSGTRLTVV.

This chain links TRBV25-1 with TRBJ2-7; 13 positions match TRBD2. J gave up 2 bases and V 5 bases, and 6 bases lay outside the gene matches. The germline V gene has CDR1 MGHDK and CDR2 SYGVNS. The CDR3 is made up of 16 amino acids. The CDR3, as DNA: TGTGCCAGCAGTACTTGGACTAGCGGGGGACCCTACGAGCAGTACTTC. It specifies CASSTWTSGGPYEQYF.

The chain carries TRBV7-9 and TRBJ2-3; 8 bases are shared with TRBD2. This CDR3 comprises 16 residues. V was pared by 7 bases and J by 0 bases, with 9 bases of the junction left unmatched. CDR1 and CDR2 from the germline V gene are SEHNR and FQNEAQ (reference sequence). CDR3 sequence (DNA): TGTGCCAGCATTTCCACGGGGGGGACTAGCACAGATACGCAGTATTTT. Its protein is CASISTGGTSTDTQYF.

This rearrangement joins TRBV19 to TRBJ1-5, with TRBD1 as a possible D gene (5 bases). With 8 bases removed from V and 3 bases from J, the gap between germline ends came to 14 bases. The CDR3 spans 14 residues. Germline CDR1 reads LNHDA; CDR2 reads SQIVND (reference sequence). The CDR3 nucleotides read TGTGCCAGTCGCCGGGGGGGAAACAATCAGCCCCAGCATTTT. Translation gives CASRRGGNNQPQHF.

V usage is TRBV13 and J usage is TRBJ1-6; weak D call: TRBD1 (5 bases). Trimming took 4 bases from V and 13 from J, leaving 14 bases between them. The germline gives CDR1 PRHDT, CDR2 FYEKMQ (reference sequence). The CDR3 has 13 residues. The DNA for the CDR3 is TGTGCCAGCAGCTACGGACATCCCAATCCCCTCCACTTT. Translation gives CASSYGHPNPLHF.

The chain carries TRBV20-1 and TRBJ2-3; possibly TRBD2 for D (5 bases). CDR1 is DFQATT, CDR2 SNEGSKA, per germline (reference sequence). The CDR3 totals 11 residues. Trimming removed 8 bases from V and 6 bases from J, with 12 bases in between. DNA of the CDR3: TGCAGTTTCCTCGGAGGCGATACGCAGTATTTT. This gives the protein CSFLGGDTQYF.

The count of this clone is one. The rearrangement joins TRBV13 to TRBJ1-4; D unclear. Germline loops: CDR1 PRHDT, CDR2 FYEKMQ (reference sequence). CDR3 size: 11 residues. Trimming cost V 5 bases and J 7 bases, with 5 bases left between them. CDR3 bases: TGTGCCAGCAGCCCAGGTGAAAAACTGTTTTTT. This gives the protein CASSPGEKLFF. Full variable domain (outside the CDR3, taken from reference TRBV13 and TRBJ1-4): AAGVIQSPRHLIKEKRETATLKCYPIPRHDTVYWYQQGPGQDPQFLISFYEKMQSDKGSIPDRFSAQQFSDYHSELNMSSLELGDSALYFCASSPGEKLFFGSGTQLSVL.

The V and J genes are TRBV10-3 and TRBJ2-5; TRBD2 aligns across 16 bases. CDR3 size: 17 residues. The junction had 7 bases not matched to a gene; V was cut back by 3 bases and J by 6 bases. In germline, CDR1 is ENHRY, CDR2 SYGVKD. The CDR3 reads CAISEKGTSGGAKTQYF. The CDR3 DNA reads TGTGCCATCAGTGAAAAAGGGACTAGCGGGGGGGCAAAGACCCAGTACTTC.

The chain uses TRBV6-5 and TRBJ1-5; 8 positions agree with TRBD1. CDR3 length: 15 residues. Germline V gene sequence: CDR1 MNHEY, CDR2 SVGAGI. V shed 10 bases and J 2 bases; nucleotides not matched to a gene: 10. DNA of the CDR3: TGTGCCATCCAAGCGCAGGGGGCCGGCAATCAGCCCCAGCATTTT. Encoded protein: CAIQAQGAGNQPQHF.

V gene TRBV5-4 combines with J gene TRBJ2-2; TRBD1 matches 9 bases. In germline, CDR1 is SGHNT, CDR2 YYREEE (reference sequence). The CDR3 is 15 amino acids. V lost 4 bases, J lost 7 bases, and 8 bases stayed unmatched. CDR3 loop: CASSLATGGFGELFF. CDR3 DNA sequence: TGTGCCAGCAGCCTGGCGACAGGGGGGTTCGGGGAGCTGTTTTTT. The full variable domain, in which reference TRBV5-4 and TRBJ2-2 provide the parts outside the CDR3, is ETGVTQSPTHLIKTRGQQVTLRCSSQSGHNTVSWYQQALGQGPQFIFQYYREEENGRGNFPPRFSGLQFPNYSSELNVNALELDDSALYLCASSLATGGFGELFFGEGSRLTVL.

The gene calls are TRBV15 and TRBJ2-2, with 7 bases aligning to TRBD1. This CDR3 has 15 amino acids. The germline gives CDR1 LNHNV, CDR2 YYDKDF (reference sequence). J gave up 0 bases and V 8 bases, and 6 bases lay outside the gene matches. CDR3 bases: TGTGCCACCGGGGGTAGGGGGCCGAACACCGGGGAGCTGTTTTTT. Translating gives CATGGRGPNTGELFF. Based on the CDR3 plus reference TRBV15 and TRBJ2-2, the full variable domain is DAMVIQNPRYQVTQFGKPVTLSCSQTLNHNVMYWYQQKSSQAPKLLFHYYDKDFNNEADTPDNFQSRRPNTSFCFLDIRSPGLGDTAMYLCATGGRGPNTGELFFGEGSRLTVL.

The chain recombines TRBV5-1 with TRBJ1-2; possible D gene TRBD1, 6 bases. Germline V lookup: CDR1 SGHRS, CDR2 YFSETQ. Between the trimmed V and J ends, which lost 0 bases and 8 bases, there was a span of 17 bases. The CDR3 contains 15 residues. CDR3 region: CASSLEGGRYDGYTF. CDR3 sequence (DNA): TGCGCCAGCAGCTTGGAGGGGGGGCGTTATGACGGCTACACCTTC. The full variable domain, in which reference TRBV5-1 and TRBJ1-2 provide the parts outside the CDR3, is KAGVTQTPRYLIKTRGQQVTLSCSPISGHRSVSWYQQTPGQGLQFLFEYFSETQRNKGNFPGRFSGRQFSNSRSEMNVSTLELGDSALYLCASSLEGGRYDGYTFGSGTRLTVV.

This chain links TRBV19 with TRBJ1-4; D is undetermined. V was clipped by 7 bases and J by 8 bases, with 11 bases between them. The CDR3 spans 12 residues. CDR1 and CDR2 (germline): LNHDA, SQIVND (reference sequence). The CDR3 sequence is CASNARGEKLFF. The CDR3 DNA sequence: TGTGCCAGTAACGCCAGAGGAGAAAAACTGTTTTTT.

This clone showed up just once. The V call is TRBV7-8, the J call TRBJ1-5; 7 bases line up with TRBD1. V dropped 5 bases and J dropped 2; count of bases not matched to a gene: 9. The CDR3 has 16 amino acids. The V gene's germline CDR1 is SGHVS and CDR2 FQNEAQ. Written as DNA, the CDR3 is TGTGCCAGCAGCCGACAGGGAGGAAAAGGCAATCAGCCCCAGCATTTT. This gives the protein CASSRQGGKGNQPQHF.

This clone was seen more than once but under ten times. One end of the junction does not line up with germline, which may come from a read error. The chain joins TRBV30 to TRBJ1-2, with D unresolved. CDR1 and CDR2 (germline): GTSNPN, SVGIG (reference sequence). CDR3 length equals 12 residues. CDR3 in amino acids: CAWSVLRPGYPF. The CDR3 coding sequence is TGTGCCTGGAGTGTACTAAGGCCTGGCTACCCCTTC.

The chain joins TRBV6-6 to TRBJ2-5; 7 positions agree with TRBD1. The J call may be wrong; the DNA end is better matched by TRBJ2-7. Germline-derived CDR1 and CDR2 are MNHNY and SVGAGI (reference sequence). The CDR3 spans 13 residues. The CDR3 nucleotides are TGTGCCACCAAAGACAGGGCAGTTACCGAGCAGTACTTC. Translating gives CATKDRAVTEQYF.

This clone was seen only once. V usage is TRBV6-5 and J usage is TRBJ1-2; TRBD1 matches at 7 bases. Germline-derived CDR1 and CDR2 are MNHEY and SVGAGI. The V gene end was trimmed by 5 bases and the J gene end by 7 bases; junction bases not matched to a gene: 10. The CDR3 is made up of 14 amino acids. CDR3 bases: TGTGCCAGCAGTAACCCGGGACAGAGGACTGGCTACACCTTC. As protein: CASSNPGQRTGYTF.

The chain couples TRBV6-4 to TRBJ2-7, with D possibly being TRBD2 (5 bases). The germline V gene has CDR1 MRHNA and CDR2 SNTAGT. The CDR3 contains 14 residues. The V and J ends lost 6 bases and 3 bases respectively, with 15 bases between them. CDR3 bases: TGTGCCAGCAGGGAGGAGAGGAATTACTACGAGCAGTACTTC. As protein: CASREERNYYEQYF.

The V call is TRBV5-4, the J call TRBJ2-7; 9 bases fit TRBD1. Germline trimming cut 5 bases from V and 5 bases from J; bases unmatched to any gene: 8. There are 14 residues in the CDR3. CDR1 is SGHNT and CDR2 is YYREEE in the germline V gene (reference sequence). The CDR3 reads CASSYRDRVDEQYF. DNA for the CDR3: TGTGCCAGCAGTTACCGGGACAGGGTCGACGAGCAGTACTTC.

V gene TRBV19 combines with J gene TRBJ2-7; 8 nucleotides align to TRBD1. The germline gives CDR1 LNHDA, CDR2 SQIVND (reference sequence). The CDR3 has 14 residues. V lost 2 bases to trimming and J lost 5 bases; unmatched junction nucleotides: 5. CDR3 protein: CASSILGQGHEQYF. Here the CDR3 DNA reads TGTGCCAGTAGTATACTCGGACAGGGCCACGAGCAGTACTTC.

The chain combines TRBV6-5 with TRBJ2-5, with 7 bases identical to TRBD1. The CDR3 extends over 13 amino acids. CDR1 MNHEY and CDR2 SVGAGI come from the germline V gene. V was clipped by 6 bases and J by 4 bases; unmatched bases: 5. The CDR3 nucleotides read TGTGCCAGCAGGAAGACAGGGTTAGAGACCCAGTACTTC. It codes for CASRKTGLETQYF.

V and J are TRBV7-2 and TRBJ1-2; 11 nucleotides match TRBD1. Germline V gives CDR1 SGHTA, CDR2 FQGNSA. This CDR3 region has 15 residues. V lost 6 bases to trimming and J lost 3 bases; unmatched junction nucleotides: 6. CDR3 nucleotide sequence: TGTGCCAGCAGGCGGACAGGGGGCGCTGACTATGGCTACACCTTC. It specifies CASRRTGGADYGYTF.

This clone was found a few times. This chain connects TRBV7-2 to TRBJ2-2; D is uncertain. CDR3 size: 12 residues. The germline V gene encodes CDR1 SGHTA and CDR2 FQGNSA. The germline V and J ends were trimmed by 3 bases and 7 bases, with 6 bases remaining between them. CDR3 sequence: CASSFAGGELFF. CDR3 nucleotides: TGTGCCAGCAGCTTTGCCGGCGGGGAGCTGTTTTTT.

This chain joins TRBV7-3 and TRBJ1-2, with TRBD1 identical over 9 bases. Germline CDR1 is SGHTA and CDR2 is FQGTGA. With V trimmed by 5 bases and J by 0 bases, 16 bases remained unmatched. The CDR3 has 19 residues. The CDR3, as DNA: TGTGCCAGCAGCCCACACCCGGGGACAGGGAAATTCTCTAACTATGGCTACACCTTC. It codes for CASSPHPGTGKFSNYGYTF.

The chain couples TRBV4-3 to TRBJ1-1; a weak D match, TRBD1 (5 bases). The CDR3 totals 14 residues. Trimming pared 3 bases from V and 1 base from J, leaving 9 bases between. CDR1 is LGHNA, CDR2 YSLEER, per germline. The CDR3 reads CASSHNTGNTEAFF. CDR3 sequence (DNA): TGCGCCAGCAGCCATAATACAGGGAACACTGAAGCTTTCTTT.

The CDR3 DNA is TGTGCCAGCAGCGCCGGGATCCCCCTAAATCAGCCCCAGCATTTT. Protein sequence: CASSAGIPLNQPQHF. The genes are TRBV7-2 and TRBJ1-5; D gene unclear. Germline CDR1 is SGHTA and CDR2 is FQGNSA. The V and J ends lost 5 bases and 4 bases respectively, with 15 bases between them. This CDR3 is 15 amino acids long.